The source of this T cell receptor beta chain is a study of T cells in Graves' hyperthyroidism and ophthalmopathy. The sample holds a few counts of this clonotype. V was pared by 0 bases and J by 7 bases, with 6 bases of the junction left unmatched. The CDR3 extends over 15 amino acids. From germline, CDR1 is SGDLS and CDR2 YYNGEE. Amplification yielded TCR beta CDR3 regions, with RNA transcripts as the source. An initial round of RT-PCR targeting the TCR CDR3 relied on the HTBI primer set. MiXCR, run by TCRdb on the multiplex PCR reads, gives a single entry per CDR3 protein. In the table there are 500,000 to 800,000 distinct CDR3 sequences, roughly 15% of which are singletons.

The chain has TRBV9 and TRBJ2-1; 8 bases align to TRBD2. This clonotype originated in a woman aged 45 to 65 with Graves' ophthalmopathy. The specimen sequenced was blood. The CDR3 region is CASSVVGRAGNEQFF. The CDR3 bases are TGTGCCAGCAGCGTAGTCGGGAGGGCCGGTAATGAGCAGTTCTTC.